The 16 T cell receptor beta chains listed next were all sequenced from one sample in a study of CD8+CD57+ T cells in acquired aplastic anemia. Selection for sequencing was limited to patients who had shown CD8+CD57+ cell expansion by flow cytometry. Genomic DNA, serving as template, underwent TCR beta VDJ and CDR3 profiling. TCRdb recomputed calls from the reads with MiXCR, one row per CDR3 protein. The sample yields 170,000 or so distinct CDR3 sequences, 63% seen once. Sequenced material: sorted CD4+, CD8+, or CD8+CD57+ T cells (not recorded which) from PBMCs. The receptors derive from a human donor with aplastic anemia.

This chain joins TRBV15 and TRBJ2-1, with 11 bases aligning to TRBD2. The junction had 5 bases not matched to a gene; V was cut back by 1 base and J by 9 bases. From germline, CDR1 is LNHNV and CDR2 YYDKDF (reference sequence). CDR3 size: 15 residues. CDR3 DNA: TGTGCCACCAGCAGAGGAACTAGCGGGAGCACTGAGCAGTTCTTC. It codes for CATSRGTSGSTEQFF.

V usage is TRBV7-3 and J usage is TRBJ2-1; TRBD2 matches 11 bases. Trimming at V came to 3 bases and at J to 6 bases, leaving 4 bases not matched to a gene. CDR3 length: 15 amino acids. In germline, CDR1 is SGHTA, CDR2 FQGTGA. CDR3 nucleotides: TGTGCCAGCAGCTTCCTAGCGGGGGGCTTCAATGAGCAGTTCTTC. Translation gives CASSFLAGGFNEQFF.

The V gene is TRBV20-1, the J gene TRBJ1-2; perhaps TRBD1 as D (6 bases). Trimming left V 5 bases short and J 8 bases short, with 21 bases between. CDR3 length: 14 residues. CDR1 and CDR2 (germline): DFQATT, SNEGSKA (reference sequence). DNA for the CDR3: TGCAGTGCTCGGTCCACAGGGCACGGTGGAGGCTACACCTTC. It translates to CSARSTGHGGGYTF.

This clonotype was seen only a few times. The J gene is TRBJ1-1, the V gene TRBV12-3 or TRBV12-4; 7 bases are shared with TRBD1. The CDR3 totals 11 residues. V was pared by 5 bases and J by 8 bases, with 2 bases of the junction left unmatched. CDR3 region: CASSPGGEAFF. The CDR3 DNA is TGTGCCAGCAGTCCAGGGGGAGAAGCTTTCTTT.

Written as DNA, the CDR3 is TGTGCCAGCAGCCGGGCGGGGTCCTCTGGAAACACCATATATTTT. Amino acids: CASSRAGSSGNTIYF. The chain links TRBV6-5 to TRBJ1-3; D unresolved. This CDR3 spans 15 amino acids. CDR1 and CDR2 from the germline V gene are MNHEY and SVGAGI. Trimming shortened V by 6 bases and J by 0 bases, and 12 bases separated the two germline ends.

The genes are TRBV29-1 and TRBJ1-1, with D uncertain. Trimming left V 1 base short and J 6 bases short, with 18 bases between. The CDR3 has 15 residues. Germline V gene data show CDR1 as SQVTM and CDR2 as ANQGSEA. CDR3 DNA sequence: TGCAGCGTTGAAGTATTTGGCAGCACCGCCGCTGAAGCTTTCTTT. Translating it yields CSVEVFGSTAAEAFF.

The chain is built from TRBV7-8 and TRBJ1-1; D ambiguous. Germline V gene lookup returns CDR1 SGHVS and CDR2 FQNEAQ. The CDR3 is made up of 13 amino acids. V was pared by 5 bases and J by 7 bases, with 14 bases between. The CDR3 region is CASSPPKADEAFF. The CDR3 DNA sequence: TGTGCCAGCAGCCCACCCAAGGCAGATGAAGCTTTCTTT.

The sample holds many counts of this clonotype. The chain links TRBV6-8 to TRBJ2-7; 8 bases agree with TRBD1. Germline V gene data show CDR1 as MNHGY and CDR2 as SAAAGT. V lost 1 base, J lost 0 bases, and 2 bases stayed unmatched. This CDR3 spans 15 amino acids. The CDR3 here is CASSYWTGFSYEQYF. The CDR3 DNA reads as TGTGCCAGCAGTTACTGGACAGGGTTCTCCTACGAGCAGTACTTC.

This chain uses TRBV10-3 with TRBJ2-2, with a weak D call TRBD1 (6 bases). Germline CDR1 and CDR2: ENHRY and SYGVKD. This CDR3 is built from 15 residues. Between the trimmed V and J ends, which lost 3 bases and 0 bases, there was a span of 8 bases. The CDR3 DNA reads TGTGCCATCAGTGACAGGGGATCGAACACCGGGGAGCTGTTTTTT. Amino acid sequence: CAISDRGSNTGELFF.

This clonotype was seen more than once but under ten times. This chain links TRBV2 with TRBJ1-4; 10 bases align to TRBD1. Trimming at V came to 8 bases and at J to 8 bases, leaving 2 bases not matched to a gene. Germline V lookup: CDR1 SNHLY, CDR2 FYNNEI. The CDR3 length is 12 residues. As DNA, the CDR3 is TGTGCCAGCGGGGGACAGGGGGAAAAACTGTTTTTT. Translated: CASGGQGEKLFF.

The chain couples TRBV19 to TRBJ2-3; 10 bases map to TRBD2. The CDR3 totals 13 residues. V shed 7 bases, J shed 8 bases, and the junction held 6 bases outside the gene matches. The V gene's germline CDR1 is LNHDA and CDR2 SQIVND (reference sequence). Written as DNA, the CDR3 is TGTGCCAGTATGAAGCGGGGGGGAGGTACGCAGTATTTT. Its protein product is CASMKRGGGTQYF. Supplemented by reference TRBV19 and TRBJ2-3, the full variable domain reads DGGITQSPKYLFRKEGQNVTLSCEQNLNHDAMYWYRQDPGQGLRLIYYSQIVNDFQKGDIAEGYSVSREKKESFPLTVTSAQKNPTAFYLCASMKRGGGTQYFGPGTRLTVL.

This clonotype was seen ten or more times. For the CDR3, the DNA is TGTGCCAGCAGGGCTGGGGGAGGGGATCAGCTGTACTTC. This gives the protein CASRAGGGDQLYF. The chain combines TRBV27 with TRBJ2-7; 7 nucleotides match TRBD2. The length of the CDR3 is 13 residues. The germline CDR1 and CDR2 sequences are MNHEY and SMNVEV (reference sequence). Unmatched junction bases numbered 14, after V lost 6 bases and J lost 12 bases.

This chain joins TRBV7-9 and TRBJ2-5; D tentatively fits TRBD1 or TRBD2 (6 bases each). Germline V gene lookup returns CDR1 SEHNR and CDR2 FQNEAQ (reference sequence). This CDR3 has 16 residues. V was pared by 5 bases and J by 5 bases, with 21 bases between. CDR3 nucleotide sequence: TGTGCCAGCAGCGCCGAGTGGGGGGCGCTGAGGGAGACCCAGTACTTC. Translation gives CASSAEWGALRETQYF.

The rearrangement uses TRBV7-9 and TRBJ2-7, with D unclear. CDR3 size: 13 residues. CDR1 is SEHNR and CDR2 is FQNEAQ in the germline V gene (reference sequence). V was trimmed by 5 bases and J by 3 bases, leaving 11 bases between them. The chain's CDR3 is CASSPSSDYEQYF. CDR3 bases: TGTGCCAGCAGCCCGTCGAGTGACTACGAGCAGTACTTC.

The rearrangement joins TRBV25-1 to TRBJ2-7; either TRBD1 or TRBD2 may supply D (7 bases each). The germline V gene encodes CDR1 MGHDK and CDR2 SYGVNS. The CDR3 extends over 15 amino acids. Trimming removed 2 bases from V and 3 bases from J, with 14 bases in between. DNA for the CDR3: TGTGCCAGCAGTGAAAATCAGGGGGGGGTCTACGAGCAGTACTTC. Translation: CASSENQGGVYEQYF.

This rearrangement joins TRBV4-3 to TRBJ1-2; a possible D gene is TRBD1 (5 bases). Between the trimmed V and J ends, which lost 0 bases and 8 bases, there was a span of 7 bases. This CDR3 is built from 12 residues. Looked up from germline, CDR1 is LGHNA and CDR2 is YSLEER. CDR3 nucleotide sequence: TGCGCCAGCAGCCAAGACAAGGGGGGCTACACCTTC. Translation: CASSQDKGGYTF.